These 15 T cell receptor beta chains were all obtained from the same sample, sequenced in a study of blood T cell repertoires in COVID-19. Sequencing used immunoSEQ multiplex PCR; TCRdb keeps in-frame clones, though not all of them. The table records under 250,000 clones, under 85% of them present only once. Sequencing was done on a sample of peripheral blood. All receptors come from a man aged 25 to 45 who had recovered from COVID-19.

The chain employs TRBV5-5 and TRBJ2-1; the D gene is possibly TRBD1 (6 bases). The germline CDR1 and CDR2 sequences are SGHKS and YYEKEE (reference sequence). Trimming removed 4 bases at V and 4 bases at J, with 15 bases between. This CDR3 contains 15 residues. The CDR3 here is CASSGGHQNYNEQFF. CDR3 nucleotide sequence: TGTGCCAGCAGCGGGGGACATCAGAATTACAATGAGCAGTTCTTC.

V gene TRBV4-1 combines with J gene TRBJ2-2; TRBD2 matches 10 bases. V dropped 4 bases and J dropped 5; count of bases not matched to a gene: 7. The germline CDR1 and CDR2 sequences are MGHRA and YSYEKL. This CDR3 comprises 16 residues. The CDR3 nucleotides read TGCGCCAGCAGCCTGCTGACTAGCGGGTCGACCGGGGAGCTGTTTTTT. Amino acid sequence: CASSLLTSGSTGELFF.

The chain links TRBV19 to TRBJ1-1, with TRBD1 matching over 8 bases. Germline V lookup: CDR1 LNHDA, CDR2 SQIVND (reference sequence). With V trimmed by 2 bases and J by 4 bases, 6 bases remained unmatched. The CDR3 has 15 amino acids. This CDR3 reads CASSIRTGLGTEAFF. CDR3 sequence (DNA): TGTGCCAGTAGTATACGGACAGGGCTTGGCACTGAAGCTTTCTTT.

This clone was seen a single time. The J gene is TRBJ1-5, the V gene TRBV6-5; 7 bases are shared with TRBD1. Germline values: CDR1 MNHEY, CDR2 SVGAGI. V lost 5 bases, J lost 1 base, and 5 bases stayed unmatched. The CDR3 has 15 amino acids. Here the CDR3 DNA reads TGTGCCAGCAGTCCGCGGACAGGAAGCAATCAGCCCCAGCATTTT. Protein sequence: CASSPRTGSNQPQHF.

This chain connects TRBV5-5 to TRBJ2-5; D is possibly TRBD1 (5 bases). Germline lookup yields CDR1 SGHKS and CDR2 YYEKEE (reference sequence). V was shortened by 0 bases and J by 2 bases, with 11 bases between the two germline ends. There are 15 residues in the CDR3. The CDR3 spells CASSLGFAGQETQYF. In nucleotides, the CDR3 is TGTGCCAGCAGCTTGGGGTTCGCAGGGCAAGAGACCCAGTACTTC. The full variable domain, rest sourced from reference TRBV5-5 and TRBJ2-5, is DAGVTQSPTHLIKTRGQQVTLRCSPISGHKSVSWYQQVLGQGPQFIFQYYEKEERGRGNFPDRFSARQFPNYSSELNVNALLLGDSALYLCASSLGFAGQETQYFGPGTRLLVL.

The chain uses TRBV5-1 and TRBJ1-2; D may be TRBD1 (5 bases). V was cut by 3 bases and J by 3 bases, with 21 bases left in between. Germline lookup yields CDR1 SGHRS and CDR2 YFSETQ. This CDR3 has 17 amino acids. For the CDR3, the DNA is TGCGCCAGCAGCTCAGGCCAGGGTCGACAACCTCACTATGGCTACACCTTC. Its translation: CASSSGQGRQPHYGYTF.

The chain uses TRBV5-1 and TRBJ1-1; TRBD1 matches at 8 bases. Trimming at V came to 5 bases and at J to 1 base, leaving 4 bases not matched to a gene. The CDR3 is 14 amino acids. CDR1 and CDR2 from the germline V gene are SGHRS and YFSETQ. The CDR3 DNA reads TGCGCCAGCAGTCCAGGGGGCTCGAACACTGAAGCTTTCTTT. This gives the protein CASSPGGSNTEAFF.

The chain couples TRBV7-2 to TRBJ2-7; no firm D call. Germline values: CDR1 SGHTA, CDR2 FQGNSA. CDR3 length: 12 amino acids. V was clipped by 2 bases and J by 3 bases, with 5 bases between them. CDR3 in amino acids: CASSLRVYEQYF. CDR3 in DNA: TGTGCCAGCAGCTTACGGGTCTACGAGCAGTACTTC.

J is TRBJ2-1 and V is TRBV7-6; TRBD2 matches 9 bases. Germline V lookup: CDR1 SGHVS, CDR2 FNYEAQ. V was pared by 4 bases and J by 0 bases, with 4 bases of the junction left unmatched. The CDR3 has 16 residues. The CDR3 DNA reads TGTGCCAGCAGCTCCTCTAGCGGGGACTCCTACAATGAGCAGTTCTTC. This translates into CASSSSSGDSYNEQFF.

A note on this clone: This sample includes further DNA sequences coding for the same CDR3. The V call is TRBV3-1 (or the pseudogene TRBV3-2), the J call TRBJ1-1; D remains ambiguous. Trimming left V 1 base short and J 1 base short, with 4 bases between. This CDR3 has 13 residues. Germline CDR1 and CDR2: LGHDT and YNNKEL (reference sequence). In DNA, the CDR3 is TGTGCCAGCAGCCAAGTCCAGAACACTGAAGCTTTCTTT. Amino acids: CASSQVQNTEAFF.

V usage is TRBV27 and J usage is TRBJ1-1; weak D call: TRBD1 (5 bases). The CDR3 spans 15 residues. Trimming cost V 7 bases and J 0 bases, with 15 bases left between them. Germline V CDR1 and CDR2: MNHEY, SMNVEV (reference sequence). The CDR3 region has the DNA TGTGCCAGCAATCCCGGACAAGGAGTGAACACTGAAGCTTTCTTT. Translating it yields CASNPGQGVNTEAFF.

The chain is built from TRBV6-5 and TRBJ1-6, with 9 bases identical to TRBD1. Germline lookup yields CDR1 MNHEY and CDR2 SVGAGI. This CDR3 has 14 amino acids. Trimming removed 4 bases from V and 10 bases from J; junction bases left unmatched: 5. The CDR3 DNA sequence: TGTGCCAGCAGTTCCCCGGACAGGGGATCACCCCTCCACTTT. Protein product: CASSSPDRGSPLHF.

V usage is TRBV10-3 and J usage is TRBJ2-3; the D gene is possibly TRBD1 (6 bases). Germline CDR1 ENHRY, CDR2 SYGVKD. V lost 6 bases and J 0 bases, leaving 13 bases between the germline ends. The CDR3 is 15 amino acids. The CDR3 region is CAISREGGSTDTQYF. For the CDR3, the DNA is TGTGCCATCAGCCGAGAAGGGGGTAGCACAGATACGCAGTATTTT.

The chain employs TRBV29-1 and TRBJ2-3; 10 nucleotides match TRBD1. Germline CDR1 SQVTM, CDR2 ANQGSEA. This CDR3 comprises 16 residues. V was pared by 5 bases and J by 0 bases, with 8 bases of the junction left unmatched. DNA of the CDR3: TGCAGCGTTTGGGACAGGGGCCACCAAAGCACAGATACGCAGTATTTT. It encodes CSVWDRGHQSTDTQYF.

The DNA of the CDR3 is TGTGCCAGCAGGCCGGGACAGTCTAATGAAAAACTGTTTTTT. Translation: CASRPGQSNEKLFF. The chain is built from TRBV6-5 and TRBJ1-4, with 7 nucleotides matching TRBD1. In germline, CDR1 is MNHEY, CDR2 SVGAGI. V shed 6 bases, J shed 3 bases, and the junction held 4 bases outside the gene matches. The CDR3 has 14 residues.